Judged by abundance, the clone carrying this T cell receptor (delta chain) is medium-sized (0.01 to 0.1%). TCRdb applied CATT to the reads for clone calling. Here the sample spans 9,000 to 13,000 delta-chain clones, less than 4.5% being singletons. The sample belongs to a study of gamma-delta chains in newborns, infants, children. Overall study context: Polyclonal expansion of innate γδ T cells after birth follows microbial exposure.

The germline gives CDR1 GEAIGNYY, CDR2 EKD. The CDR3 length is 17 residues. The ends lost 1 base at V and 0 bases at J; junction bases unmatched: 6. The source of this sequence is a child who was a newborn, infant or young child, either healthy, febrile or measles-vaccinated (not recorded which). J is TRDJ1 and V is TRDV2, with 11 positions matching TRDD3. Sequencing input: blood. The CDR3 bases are TGTGCCTGTGACACTGTGGGGGATACGTCGTACACCGATAAACTCATCTTT. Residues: CACDTVGDTSYTDKLIF.